One and the same sample provided the 21 T cell receptor beta chains below, sequenced in a study of cytotoxic CD8 clonotypes in ibrutinib-treated CLL. The protocol was immunoSEQ multiplex PCR, while the TCRdb copy is restricted to in-frame clones and leaves out a portion. This table holds 120,000 to 150,000 clones, around three quarters found once. Here the sequenced sample was PBMCs, taken after 12 months of ibrutinib treatment. The receptors originated from a human donor with chronic lymphocytic leukemia.

The chain recombines TRBV10-3 with TRBJ1-2; no reliable D call. The CDR3 consists of 15 residues. V gave up 3 bases and J gave up 4 bases, with 15 bases separating them. In germline, CDR1 is ENHRY, CDR2 SYGVKD. The CDR3 region is CAISDPRLGSYGYTF. In nucleotides, the CDR3 is TGTGCCATCAGTGACCCGAGGTTGGGCTCCTATGGCTACACCTTC.

DNA for the CDR3: TGTGCCAGCAGTGACCTAGGGCAGAATAATGAAAAACTGTTTTTT. Its translation: CASSDLGQNNEKLFF. The chain is built from TRBV6-4 and TRBJ1-4; D is ambiguous. The CDR3 consists of 15 residues. V dropped 2 bases and J dropped 4 bases, with 11 bases sitting between them. CDR1 and CDR2 from the germline V gene are MRHNA and SNTAGT.

This chain uses TRBV2 with TRBJ2-7; D tentatively reads TRBD1 or TRBD2 (5 bases each). V was pared by 10 bases and J by 0 bases, with 25 bases between. Germline CDR1 reads SNHLY; CDR2 reads FYNNEI. The CDR3 contains 17 residues. DNA for the CDR3: TGTGCCATCCAGCAGGGCGGAATCGTGAGGGGCTCCTACGAGCAGTACTTC. It encodes CAIQQGGIVRGSYEQYF.

The rearrangement joins TRBV14 to TRBJ2-5, with D perhaps assigned TRBD1 or TRBD2 (5 bases each). V was pared by 0 bases and J by 5 bases, with 16 bases between. This CDR3 spans 16 amino acids. CDR1 and CDR2 (germline): SGHDN, FVKESK. The CDR3 DNA is TGTGCCAGCAGCCAAGATGGAGGCAGGGTTGGGGAGACCCAGTACTTC. Amino acid sequence: CASSQDGGRVGETQYF.

The chain joins TRBV7-9 to TRBJ2-7; D might be TRBD1 (7 bases). Per the germline V gene, CDR1 is SEHNR and CDR2 is FQNEAQ (reference sequence). Trimming pared 6 bases from V and 3 bases from J, leaving 21 bases between. The CDR3 is 16 amino acids. The CDR3 reads CASSSGGWGQRYEQYF. The CDR3 bases are TGTGCCAGCAGTTCCGGAGGGTGGGGACAGCGCTACGAGCAGTACTTC.

The V gene is TRBV7-6, the J gene TRBJ1-6; 8 nucleotides match TRBD1. CDR3 size: 17 residues. CDR1 SGHVS and CDR2 FNYEAQ come from the germline V gene. The ends lost 5 bases at V and 10 bases at J; junction bases unmatched: 16. CDR3 nucleotide sequence: TGTGCCAGCAGCCCCCGACCCCCGGGACAGGAGCACTCACCCCTCCACTTT. Translated, it gives CASSPRPPGQEHSPLHF.

This clone was detected once. The chain links TRBV30 to TRBJ2-5, with 9 bases fitting TRBD2. V gave up 0 bases and J gave up 5 bases; unmatched junction bases: 4. This CDR3 has 14 amino acids. Germline V gene sequence: CDR1 GTSNPN, CDR2 SVGIG (reference sequence). The CDR3 loop is CAWSVWAGGETQYF. CDR3 bases: TGTGCCTGGAGTGTGTGGGCGGGGGGGGAGACCCAGTACTTC.

The chain carries TRBV28 and TRBJ2-3, with a tentative D call TRBD2 (6 bases). Germline CDR1 and CDR2: MDHEN and SYDVKM. The CDR3 runs 15 residues. V lost 5 bases, J lost 4 bases, and 16 bases lay in between. As DNA, the CDR3 is TGTGCCAGCAGTCCCTGGGGCGGGAACCCAGATACGCAGTATTTT. This gives the protein CASSPWGGNPDTQYF.

This clone is a singleton in its sample. V is TRBV14 and J is TRBJ2-1; D gene uncertain. Trimming pared 0 bases from V and 0 bases from J, leaving 6 bases between. Germline CDR1 is SGHDN and CDR2 is FVKESK. The CDR3 covers 15 residues. CDR3 loop: CASSQEGSSYNEQFF. The CDR3 coding sequence is TGTGCCAGCAGCCAAGAAGGAAGCTCCTACAATGAGCAGTTCTTC.

This chain connects TRBV5-1 to TRBJ1-4, with no clear D. V lost 0 bases and J 8 bases, leaving 11 bases between the germline ends. This CDR3 contains 14 residues. Germline CDR1 is SGHRS and CDR2 is YFSETQ. CDR3 residues: CASSLGSLREKLFF. DNA for the CDR3: TGCGCCAGCAGCTTGGGCAGTCTGAGAGAAAAACTGTTTTTT. Supplemented by reference TRBV5-1 and TRBJ1-4, the full variable domain reads KAGVTQTPRYLIKTRGQQVTLSCSPISGHRSVSWYQQTPGQGLQFLFEYFSETQRNKGNFPGRFSGRQFSNSRSEMNVSTLELGDSALYLCASSLGSLREKLFFGSGTQLSVL.

The chain is built from TRBV7-3 and TRBJ2-1, with 7 bases matching TRBD2. The germline V gene encodes CDR1 SGHTA and CDR2 FQGTGA. This CDR3 comprises 12 residues. J lost 8 bases, V lost 6 bases, and 4 bases had no gene match. The CDR3 region has the DNA TGTGCCAGCAGTAGCGGGCCACATGAGCAGTTCTTC. It encodes CASSSGPHEQFF.

This chain uses TRBV10-3 with TRBJ1-3; 9 bases agree with TRBD1. V trimming: 8 bases; J trimming: 0 bases; junction bases outside the gene matches: 5. The CDR3 is 15 residues long. The germline gives CDR1 ENHRY, CDR2 SYGVKD. The CDR3 loop reads CAIGTGMSSGNTIYF. The CDR3 DNA reads TGTGCCATCGGGACAGGGATGAGCTCTGGAAACACCATATATTTT.

The chain links TRBV7-9 to TRBJ2-1; D might be TRBD2 (6 bases). Per the germline V gene, CDR1 is SEHNR and CDR2 is FQNEAQ (reference sequence). V dropped 8 bases and J dropped 1 base, with 15 bases sitting between them. CDR3 length: 15 amino acids. CDR3 loop: CASEGRLRSYNEQFF. The CDR3 DNA reads TGTGCCAGCGAGGGGAGGCTACGATCCTACAATGAGCAGTTCTTC.

V usage is TRBV9 and J usage is TRBJ2-2; 8 bases fit TRBD2. Per the germline V gene, CDR1 is SGDLS and CDR2 is YYNGEE. With V trimmed by 0 bases and J by 4 bases, 8 bases remained unmatched. The CDR3 runs to 17 residues. CDR3 in DNA: TGTGCCAGCAGCGTAGGACTAGCGAATATTATCACCGGGGAGCTGTTTTTT. Its translation: CASSVGLANIITGELFF.

The chain couples TRBV9 to TRBJ1-2, with D possibly matching TRBD1 (5 bases). The germline V gene has CDR1 SGDLS and CDR2 YYNGEE. Trimming shortened V by 4 bases and J by 4 bases, and 14 bases separated the two germline ends. The CDR3 is made up of 14 amino acids. The CDR3 loop reads CASSIGGVSYGYTF. CDR3 nucleotides: TGTGCCAGCAGCATCGGGGGGGTAAGCTATGGCTACACCTTC.

The rearrangement uses TRBV28 and TRBJ1-5, with TRBD1 matching 8 bases. CDR1 and CDR2 (germline): MDHEN, SYDVKM. Losses at the gene ends were 11 bases for V and 2 bases for J; bases not matched to a gene: 5. The CDR3 spans 13 residues. The CDR3: CAGQGLGNQPQHF. The CDR3 bases are TGTGCCGGACAGGGATTAGGCAATCAGCCCCAGCATTTT.

This clone was seen just once. This CDR3 is CASRARQGDTQYF. In nucleotides, the CDR3 is TGTGCCAGCAGGGCGAGACAGGGCGATACGCAGTATTTT. V and J are TRBV11-3 and TRBJ2-3, with 7 bases identical to TRBD1. V shed 6 bases and J 6 bases; nucleotides not matched to a gene: 6. Germline CDR1 and CDR2: SGHNT and YENEEA. The CDR3 covers 13 residues.

This clone has a count of ten or more. This chain uses TRBV19 with TRBJ2-1; 9 positions match TRBD2. The germline V gene has CDR1 LNHDA and CDR2 SQIVND (reference sequence). The CDR3 totals 17 residues. V trimming: 7 bases; J trimming: 0 bases; junction bases outside the gene matches: 10. The CDR3 bases are TGTGCCAGTAAAACGGCGGGGGGGGCTCACTCCTACAATGAGCAGTTCTTC. Residues: CASKTAGGAHSYNEQFF.

This clone was detected once. The rearrangement uses TRBV5-6 and TRBJ2-7, with 10 positions matching TRBD2. The CDR3 is 18 amino acids. Germline values: CDR1 SGHDT, CDR2 YYEEEE. V lost 1 base to trimming and J lost 4 bases; unmatched junction nucleotides: 14. The CDR3 reads CASSLPAGGLGAGYEQYF. Here the CDR3 DNA reads TGTGCCAGCAGCTTGCCAGCGGGAGGGTTAGGAGCAGGGTACGAGCAGTACTTC.

With regard to this clone: At one boundary the junction diverges from the germline segment, which might be a read error. This sample includes further DNA sequences coding for the same CDR3. The V gene is TRBV2, the J gene TRBJ1-4; unclear D gene. From germline, CDR1 is SNHLY and CDR2 FYNNEI. This CDR3 has 15 residues. The CDR3 reads CASSEALQFPGGLFF. Written as DNA, the CDR3 is TGTGCCAGTAGTGAAGCGCTTCAATTCCCCGGAGGTCTGTTTTTT.

The chain uses TRBV9 and TRBJ2-5; D ambiguous. V lost 7 bases and J lost 3, with 13 bases in between. The CDR3 has 13 residues. CDR1 and CDR2 (germline): SGDLS, YYNGEE. CDR3 in DNA: TGTGCCAGCGGGATGGGGTACGAAGAGACCCAGTACTTC. As protein: CASGMGYEETQYF.